Shown below are 32 T cell receptor beta chains from a single sample sequenced in a study of low-dose radiotherapy and immunotherapy resistance in tumors. TRAV- and TRBV-specific primers primed first-strand cDNA, covering alpha and beta chains. With a V-primer adapter and a constant-region primer, TCRs were amplified for 20 to 25 PCR cycles. TCRdb reprocessed the reads via MiXCR and lists one record per CDR3 protein. The sample lists tens of thousands of distinct CDR3 sequences, roughly a sixth occurring once. Time point of the sample: before trial treatment. The source was PBMCs, collected before treatment. These receptors all come from a male donor with prostate cancer.

Regarding this clonotype: A much larger clone lies a single base off, so this may be a read error. This sequence joins TRBV7-6 and TRBJ2-1, with TRBD2 matching over 9 bases. CDR1 and CDR2 from the germline V gene are SGHVS and FNYEAQ. With V trimmed by 7 bases and J by 7 bases, 5 bases remained unmatched. This CDR3 has 13 residues. The CDR3: CASNYSGGNEQFF. The DNA for the CDR3 is TGTGCCAGCAACTATAGCGGGGGAAATGAGCAGTTCTTC.

This clonotype showed up many times. The rearrangement joins TRBV6-2 or TRBV6-3 to TRBJ2-1; tentative D call: TRBD2 (7 bases). The CDR3 has 18 residues. CDR1 and CDR2 (germline): MNHEY, SVGEGT. Trimming stripped 0 bases from V and 2 bases from J, with 17 bases between. This chain's CDR3 is CASSYSWGGGATYNEQFF. As DNA, the CDR3 is TGTGCCAGCAGTTACTCGTGGGGGGGGGGGGCCACCTACAATGAGCAGTTCTTC.

There are many counts of this clonotype. This chain links TRBV20-1 with TRBJ2-3; 16 nucleotides match TRBD2. The CDR3 is made up of 16 amino acids. Unmatched junction bases numbered 8, after V lost 6 bases and J lost 5 bases. Germline values: CDR1 DFQATT, CDR2 SNEGSKA (reference sequence). CDR3 sequence reads: CSAPGTSGGAQDTQYF. In DNA, the CDR3 is TGCAGTGCGCCCGGGACTAGCGGGGGGGCCCAAGATACGCAGTATTTT.

Ten or more counts support this clonotype. This rearrangement joins TRBV4-2 to TRBJ1-2; 8 nucleotides agree with TRBD1. CDR1 LGHNA and CDR2 YNFKEQ come from the germline V gene. CDR3 length: 15 amino acids. With 1 base clipped from V and 5 bases from J, the junction kept 6 bases outside the gene matches. The CDR3 DNA reads as TGTGCCAGCAGCCAAGCAGGGGGCGAAGGTTATGGCTACACCTTC. It yields the protein CASSQAGGEGYGYTF.

This clonotype was counted ten times or more. J is TRBJ2-7 and V is TRBV19, with no clear D. This CDR3 has 12 amino acids. The V gene's germline CDR1 is LNHDA and CDR2 SQIVND (reference sequence). Deletions cut 4 bases from V and 4 bases from J, with 8 bases between. DNA of the CDR3: TGTGCCAGTAGTAGTCGCAAGTACGAGCAGTACTTC. Translating gives CASSSRKYEQYF. Full variable domain (missing parts from reference TRBV19 and TRBJ2-7): DGGITQSPKYLFRKEGQNVTLSCEQNLNHDAMYWYRQDPGQGLRLIYYSQIVNDFQKGDIAEGYSVSREKKESFPLTVTSAQKNPTAFYLCASSSRKYEQYFGPGTRLTVT.

This clonotype was counted many times. The J gene is TRBJ2-2, the V gene TRBV7-9; 9 bases map to TRBD2. The CDR3 extends over 17 amino acids. V gave up 6 bases and J gave up 0 bases; unmatched junction bases: 8. The germline CDR1 and CDR2 sequences are SEHNR and FQNEAQ (reference sequence). CDR3 protein: CASRSGGGVANTGELFF. The CDR3 DNA reads TGTGCCAGCAGGTCTGGCGGGGGGGTCGCGAACACCGGGGAGCTGTTTTTT.

Many counts were recorded for this clonotype. The chain uses TRBV4-2 and TRBJ2-1; 10 positions agree with TRBD2. The CDR3 extends over 18 amino acids. J gave up 8 bases and V 0 bases, and 13 bases lay outside the gene matches. CDR1 is LGHNA and CDR2 is YNFKEQ in the germline V gene. The CDR3 DNA sequence: TGTGCCAGCAGCCAAGACCCCCCACTAGCGGGGAGTAGGGATGAGCAGTTCTTC. Translation gives CASSQDPPLAGSRDEQFF.

There are many counts of this clonotype. The V call is TRBV5-6, the J call TRBJ2-3, with D tentatively TRBD1 (5 bases). Germline V gives CDR1 SGHDT, CDR2 YYEEEE. V lost 1 base and J 4 bases, leaving 16 bases between the germline ends. This CDR3 spans 16 amino acids. The CDR3: CASSLNSGWVADTQYF. The DNA for the CDR3 is TGTGCCAGCAGCTTGAATTCAGGGTGGGTTGCAGATACGCAGTATTTT.

With respect to this clonotype: With only one base between it and a far larger clone, this is likely a read error. The rearrangement links TRBV27 to TRBJ2-1, with unresolved D. CDR1 is MNHEY, CDR2 SMNVEV, per germline (reference sequence). The CDR3 has 14 amino acids. The CDR3 DNA reads as TGTGCCACCAGTTCCCTTGGCTCCTACAATGAGCAGTTCTTC. It yields the protein CATSSLGSYNEQFF.

At least ten counts were recorded for this clonotype. This chain joins TRBV11-3 and TRBJ2-5, with D tentatively TRBD1 or TRBD2 (6 bases each). The germline CDR1 and CDR2 sequences are SGHNT and YENEEA. The ends were cut back, 1 base at V and 5 bases at J, with 14 bases in the middle. This CDR3 has 15 amino acids. The CDR3 DNA sequence: TGTGCCAGCAGCTTAGCGATGGGGGGCCAGGAGACCCAGTACTTC. Protein: CASSLAMGGQETQYF.

The sample holds a few counts of this clonotype. This chain joins TRBV2 and TRBJ2-1; 13 nucleotides align to TRBD2. The CDR3 contains 21 residues. Per the germline V gene, CDR1 is SNHLY and CDR2 is FYNNEI. The junction had 15 bases not matched to a gene; V was cut back by 4 bases and J by 0 bases. CDR3 region: CASSAATGTSGTRGSYNEQFF. The CDR3 region has the DNA TGTGCCAGCAGTGCTGCGACCGGGACTAGCGGGACTCGGGGCTCCTACAATGAGCAGTTCTTC.

This clonotype has ten or more counts. This chain uses TRBV5-1 with TRBJ2-1; 9 positions agree with TRBD2. The V and J ends lost 5 bases and 8 bases, in that order; junction bases with no gene match: 11. Germline loops: CDR1 SGHRS, CDR2 YFSETQ. CDR3 size: 15 residues. The CDR3 spells CASRPRGGPRDEQFF. The CDR3 bases are TGCGCCAGCAGACCGCGGGGGGGCCCGAGGGATGAGCAGTTCTTC.

Only a few counts were recorded for this clonotype. A single base separates this from a much larger clone, so it may be a read error. The chain joins TRBV6-2 or TRBV6-3 to TRBJ2-1, with D possibly being TRBD2 (5 bases). V shed 5 bases and J shed 0 bases, with 17 bases lying between them. The CDR3 length is 17 residues. The germline V gene encodes CDR1 MNHEY and CDR2 SVGEGT. CDR3 in DNA: TGTGCCAGCAGTGAGTCAGGACTTCAAAGCTCCTACAATGAGCAGTTCTTC. It encodes CASSESGLQSSYNEQFF.

This clonotype has ten or more counts. V usage is TRBV5-1 and J usage is TRBJ1-5, with TRBD1 as a possible D gene (5 bases). Germline CDR1 SGHRS, CDR2 YFSETQ. V was pared by 3 bases and J by 0 bases, with 7 bases between. The CDR3 runs to 14 residues. As DNA, the CDR3 is TGCGCCAGCAGCTGGGACTTTAGCAATCAGCCCCAGCATTTT. Translation: CASSWDFSNQPQHF. Filled out from reference TRBV5-1 and TRBJ1-5, the complete variable domain reads KAGVTQTPRYLIKTRGQQVTLSCSPISGHRSVSWYQQTPGQGLQFLFEYFSETQRNKGNFPGRFSGRQFSNSRSEMNVSTLELGDSALYLCASSWDFSNQPQHFGDGTRLSIL.

This clonotype was detected ten times or more. The chain couples TRBV6-2 or TRBV6-3 to TRBJ2-5; D is possibly TRBD2 (6 bases). The CDR3 contains 14 residues. Germline V gene sequence: CDR1 MNHEY, CDR2 SVGEGT. V lost 6 bases to trimming and J lost 5 bases, with 16 bases between them. This chain's CDR3 is CASSPPGDRETQYF. DNA for the CDR3: TGTGCCAGCAGCCCCCCGGGGGATCGGGAGACCCAGTACTTC.

This clonotype showed up many times. The V and J genes are TRBV20-1 and TRBJ2-7; 11 bases map to TRBD1. Germline lookup yields CDR1 DFQATT and CDR2 SNEGSKA (reference sequence). The CDR3 has 19 amino acids. V gave up 4 bases and J gave up 0 bases; unmatched junction bases: 17. In nucleotides, the CDR3 is TGCAGTGCTATCAAGGACTCCGGGACAGGGGGATTATCCTCCTACGAGCAGTACTTC. Translation gives CSAIKDSGTGGLSSYEQYF.

The V call is TRBV6-2 or TRBV6-3, the J call TRBJ2-5; the D is unclear. CDR1 MNHEY and CDR2 SVGEGT come from the germline V gene. The CDR3 is made up of 11 amino acids. V lost 7 bases, J lost 4 bases, and 7 bases lay in between. The DNA for the CDR3 is TGTGCCAGCAATATAGGAGAGACCCAGTACTTC. As protein: CASNIGETQYF.

This clonotype came up many times. The genes are TRBV29-1 and TRBJ2-3; 10 nucleotides line up with TRBD1. V gave up 6 bases and J gave up 2 bases; unmatched junction bases: 2. Germline lookup yields CDR1 SQVTM and CDR2 ANQGSEA. The CDR3 totals 13 residues. The CDR3 DNA reads as TGCAGCGTCGGGACAGGGGTCACAGATACGCAGTATTTT. Amino acids: CSVGTGVTDTQYF.

This clonotype was detected many times. V and J are TRBV11-2 and TRBJ2-1; D remains ambiguous. Deletions cut 5 bases from V and 4 bases from J, with 21 bases between. CDR1 is SGHAT and CDR2 is FQNNGV in the germline V gene. The CDR3 totals 17 residues. CDR3 coding DNA: TGTGCCAGCAGCCCCTCACTCGAGTCTCTAAATTACAATGAGCAGTTCTTC. Translated: CASSPSLESLNYNEQFF.

This clonotype was detected ten times or more. The CDR3 bases are TGCAGTGCTAGAGATAAGCTAACGAACACCGGGGAGCTGTTTTTT. It specifies CSARDKLTNTGELFF. The chain links TRBV20-1 to TRBJ2-2; no clear D. CDR3 length: 15 amino acids. Between the trimmed V and J ends, which lost 0 bases and 0 bases, there was a span of 8 bases. Germline-derived CDR1 and CDR2 are DFQATT and SNEGSKA (reference sequence).

This clonotype was counted many times. The rearrangement joins TRBV24-1 to TRBJ2-1, with D perhaps matching TRBD1 (6 bases). V was cut by 4 bases and J by 12 bases, with 21 bases left in between. This CDR3 contains 15 residues. CDR1 and CDR2 from the germline V gene are KGHDR and SFDVKD. Written as DNA, the CDR3 is TGTGCCACCAGTGACCCCAAAACAGGGATTGTCGGGCAGTTCTTC. It yields the protein CATSDPKTGIVGQFF.

This clonotype has a count of ten or more. The chain employs TRBV5-1 and TRBJ2-2, with no clear D. This CDR3 contains 14 residues. Looked up from germline, CDR1 is SGHRS and CDR2 is YFSETQ. The V end lost 0 bases, the J end lost 7 bases, and 10 bases lay between the germline ends. CDR3 residues: CASSLETSVGELFF. CDR3 DNA sequence: TGCGCCAGCAGCTTGGAGACCTCGGTCGGGGAGCTGTTTTTT.

This clonotype was seen repeatedly, ten times or more. The chain employs TRBV11-1 and TRBJ2-7; 8 bases map to TRBD1. Germline V gives CDR1 SGHAT, CDR2 FQDESV (reference sequence). There are 14 residues in the CDR3. The trim removed 5 bases at V and 3 bases at J, leaving 6 bases unmatched. The DNA for the CDR3 is TGTGCCAGCAGCCACAGGGACAGGTACTACGAGCAGTACTTC. As protein: CASSHRDRYYEQYF.

The rearrangement uses TRBV6-4 and TRBJ2-7, with 7 bases matching TRBD1. Germline-derived CDR1 and CDR2 are MRHNA and SNTAGT. The CDR3 totals 16 residues. V was pared by 7 bases and J by 7 bases, with 19 bases of the junction left unmatched. The CDR3: CASKHDRDRGVQEQYF. The DNA of the CDR3 is TGTGCCAGCAAACACGACAGGGATAGGGGAGTTCAAGAGCAGTACTTC.

Many counts were recorded for this clonotype. The chain links TRBV5-5 to TRBJ1-2; D is ambiguous. V lost 0 bases, J lost 5 bases, and 11 bases lay in between. The CDR3 sequence is 14 residues long. Germline V lookup: CDR1 SGHKS, CDR2 YYEKEE (reference sequence). The DNA for the CDR3 is TGTGCCAGCAGCTTGGGGAGGCAGAATTATGGCTACACCTTC. Translation: CASSLGRQNYGYTF.

This clonotype was recorded at least ten times. The V gene is TRBV6-2 or TRBV6-3, the J gene TRBJ2-1; D gene uncertain. Trimming took off 5 bases at V and 0 bases at J, with 11 bases between the two ends. The V gene's germline CDR1 is MNHEY and CDR2 SVGEGT. The CDR3 is 15 amino acids. The CDR3 sequence: CASSQQHYSYNEQFF. Here the CDR3 DNA reads TGTGCCAGCAGTCAACAACACTACTCCTACAATGAGCAGTTCTTC.

This clonotype was recorded a few times. The chain joins TRBV5-1 to TRBJ1-1; D gene ambiguous. CDR1 SGHRS and CDR2 YFSETQ come from the germline V gene. V was shortened by 0 bases and J by 6 bases, with 6 bases between the two germline ends. This CDR3 spans 12 amino acids. CDR3 protein: CASSLEGSEAFF. The CDR3, as DNA: TGCGCCAGCAGCTTGGAGGGTTCTGAAGCTTTCTTT.

This clonotype has just a few counts. The rearrangement uses TRBV3-1 and TRBJ1-1, with 12 nucleotides matching TRBD1. Germline CDR1 and CDR2: LGHDT and YNNKEL (reference sequence). The CDR3 length is 17 residues. Unmatched junction bases numbered 5, after V lost 1 base and J lost 2 bases. CDR3 protein: CASSQGGDRGPNTEAFF. The CDR3 region has the DNA TGTGCCAGCAGCCAAGGCGGGGACAGGGGGCCTAACACTGAAGCTTTCTTT.

This clonotype was seen repeatedly, ten times or more. The chain couples TRBV11-1 to TRBJ2-1; the D call may be TRBD1 or TRBD2 (6 bases each). The CDR3 is 15 amino acids. Trimming pared 0 bases from V and 9 bases from J, leaving 15 bases between. Germline V gene data show CDR1 as SGHAT and CDR2 as FQDESV (reference sequence). DNA for the CDR3: TGTGCCAGCAGCTTAGCGGGGGGCCCCGGGGGTGAGCAGTTCTTC. Its translation is CASSLAGGPGGEQFF.

There are many counts of this clonotype. The rearrangement links TRBV5-1 to TRBJ2-5; D is ambiguous. The CDR3 has 14 residues. Between the trimmed V and J ends, which lost 4 bases and 4 bases, there was a span of 14 bases. Germline V lookup: CDR1 SGHRS, CDR2 YFSETQ. The CDR3 coding sequence is TGCGCCAGCAGCCTTCAAGAACCAGGAGAGACCCAGTACTTC. This encodes CASSLQEPGETQYF.

This clonotype was counted ten times or more. The rearrangement joins TRBV3-1 to TRBJ2-1; 9 positions agree with TRBD2. The trim removed 5 bases at V and 6 bases at J, leaving 8 bases unmatched. The CDR3 runs 15 residues. The germline V gene encodes CDR1 LGHDT and CDR2 YNNKEL (reference sequence). The CDR3 nucleotides read TGTGCCAGCAGCACCAGCGGGGGGTTAGGCAATGAGCAGTTCTTC. Translating gives CASSTSGGLGNEQFF.

This clonotype came up many times. The V call is TRBV10-1, the J call TRBJ2-2; D unresolved. Germline assignment: CDR1 WNHNN and CDR2 SYGVQD (reference sequence). V was clipped by 5 bases and J by 3 bases, with 16 bases between them. This CDR3 has 16 residues. The DNA of the CDR3 is TGCGCCAGCAGTCCTGGACGGATCTTTGACACCGGGGAGCTGTTTTTT. Amino acids: CASSPGRIFDTGELFF.